This T cell receptor beta chain is from a study of blood T cells in healthy people across ages. V lost 6 bases and J 4 bases, leaving 15 bases between the germline ends. Germline CDR1 and CDR2: SGHRS and YFSETQ. This CDR3 has 14 amino acids. Together with a sample-barcoded 5' primer, a J-beta primer mix was included in a second PCR lasting about 6 to 11 cycles. Each of the cDNA molecules was tagged by a template-switch adaptor with 12 random nucleotides. TCRdb redid the calling of the 5' RACE reads with MiXCR, one entry per CDR3 protein. Among about a million distinct CDR3 sequences listed, about 51% were seen once.

The chain links TRBV5-1 to TRBJ2-3; D might be TRBD2 (6 bases). The clonotype comes from a woman aged 55 to 70 in good health. Sequenced sample: blood. The CDR3 loop reads CASTGGRTPDTQYF. In DNA, the CDR3 is TGCGCCAGCACTGGAGGGAGGACCCCAGATACGCAGTATTTT.